Shown below are 23 T cell receptor beta chains from a single sample sequenced in a study of blood T cells in healthy people across ages. It was with a sample-barcoded 5' primer and a J-beta primer mix that a second PCR of about 7 to 12 cycles was run. TCRdb itself ran the 5' RACE reads through MiXCR, one entry per CDR3 protein. The sample lists approximately 760,000 distinct CDR3 sequences, roughly 25% occurring once. These data were also filed under a second study, of T cells of mothers and their children.

The sequencing sample was made of blood. These receptors came from a boy aged 5-17 years in good health.

This clonotype turned up a few times. A read error may account for a junction end that differs from germline. The V gene is TRBV20-1, the J gene TRBJ1-1; D gene uncertain. Germline V CDR1 and CDR2: DFQATT, SNEGSKA (reference sequence). This CDR3 spans 15 amino acids. The CDR3 DNA reads as TGCAGTGCTAGAAGAGTCGGACTGTTGAACACTGAAGCATTCTTT. Translation gives CSARRVGLLNTEAFF.

This clonotype has just a few counts. The rearrangement uses TRBV14 and TRBJ2-5; D gene uncertain. This CDR3 region has 13 residues. V lost 0 bases and J 5 bases, leaving 7 bases between the germline ends. The V gene's germline CDR1 is SGHDN and CDR2 FVKESK. The CDR3 protein is CASSQDISETQYF. The DNA of the CDR3 is TGTGCCAGCAGCCAAGATATCTCCGAGACCCAGTACTTC.

This clonotype has more than one count but fewer than ten. One end of the junction does not line up with germline, which may come from a read error. This chain joins TRBV7-3 and TRBJ2-1, with D possibly TRBD1 on 5 matching bases. The DNA end lines up better with TRBJ2-5; the J call may be wrong. Germline loops: CDR1 SGHTA, CDR2 FQGTGA. This CDR3 is built from 14 residues. The CDR3 DNA reads TGTACCAGCTCACGATCGGACAATCAAGAGACCCAGTACTTC. This gives the protein CTSSRSDNQETQYF.

The chain combines TRBV20-1 with TRBJ2-1; 8 bases are shared with TRBD2. CDR1 is DFQATT and CDR2 is SNEGSKA in the germline V gene (reference sequence). The V and J ends lost 3 bases and 3 bases, in that order; junction bases with no gene match: 7. CDR3 length: 15 amino acids. CDR3 sequence (DNA): TGCAGTGCTAGTGAGGGACTAGATGGCTACAATGAGCAGTTCTTC. Residues: CSASEGLDGYNEQFF.

This clonotype was detected only a few times. This chain joins TRBV28 and TRBJ2-6, with 8 bases fitting TRBD1. Germline assignment: CDR1 MDHEN and CDR2 SYDVKM. V lost 1 base, J lost 0 bases, and 11 bases stayed unmatched. CDR3 size: 20 residues. CDR3 bases: TGTGCCAGCAGTTTATTTGGACAGGGCCTATCGAGCTCTGGGGCCAACGTCCTGACTTTC. This translates into CASSLFGQGLSSSGANVLTF.

The gene calls are TRBV12-5 and TRBJ2-5; D perhaps matches TRBD2 (5 bases). CDR1 and CDR2 (germline): LGHNT, FRNRAP. This CDR3 is built from 13 residues. The CDR3 DNA reads as TGTGGTGGTTTGTCTAGCCTGGCGGAGACCCAGTACTTC. This encodes CGGLSSLAETQYF. The full variable domain, rest sourced from reference TRBV12-5 and TRBJ2-5, is DARVTQTPRHKVTEMGQEVTMRCQPILGHNTVFWYRQTMMQGLELLAYFRNRAPLDDSGMPKDRFSAEMPDATLATLKIQPSEPRDSAVYFCGGLSSLAETQYFGPGTRLLVL.

This chain uses TRBV29-1 with TRBJ1-2; D remains ambiguous. Deletions cut 1 base from V and 8 bases from J, with 11 bases between. Germline V gene lookup returns CDR1 SQVTM and CDR2 ANQGSEA. The CDR3 spans 12 residues. The chain's CDR3 is CSVEVLAGGYTF. Written as DNA, the CDR3 is TGCAGCGTTGAAGTTCTGGCAGGCGGCTACACCTTC.

The rearrangement links TRBV6-6 to TRBJ1-4; D may be TRBD1 (5 bases). This CDR3 region has 13 residues. The V and J ends lost 6 bases and 6 bases respectively, with 11 bases between them. Germline CDR1 reads MNHNY; CDR2 reads SVGAGI (reference sequence). CDR3 region: CASRGRPDEKLFF. The CDR3 DNA reads TGTGCCAGCAGGGGGCGCCCCGATGAAAAACTGTTTTTT.

The chain joins TRBV6-1 to TRBJ1-1; 7 bases are a match to TRBD1. Germline-derived CDR1 and CDR2 are MNHNS and SASEGT. This CDR3 has 13 residues. Trimming took 3 bases from V and 4 from J; bases not matched to a gene: 2. The CDR3 region is CASSETGLTEAFF. DNA of the CDR3: TGTGCCAGCAGTGAGACAGGGCTCACTGAAGCTTTCTTT.

The V and J genes are TRBV7-2 and TRBJ2-7; 7 bases line up with TRBD1. Germline V CDR1 and CDR2: SGHTA, FQGNSA. This CDR3 is 15 amino acids long. Unmatched junction bases numbered 9, after V lost 5 bases and J lost 2 bases. This chain's CDR3 is CASSTGTDITYEQYF. The CDR3 nucleotides read TGTGCCAGCAGCACCGGGACAGACATTACCTACGAGCAGTACTTC.

The genes are TRBV20-1 and TRBJ1-5; D is undetermined. V was cut by 0 bases and J by 0 bases, with 6 bases left in between. The germline V gene encodes CDR1 DFQATT and CDR2 SNEGSKA (reference sequence). CDR3 length: 14 residues. The chain's CDR3 is CSAREGSSNQPQHF. In DNA, the CDR3 is TGCAGTGCTAGAGAGGGCTCTAGCAATCAGCCCCAGCATTTT.

This clonotype was found a few times. This rearrangement joins TRBV9 to TRBJ2-1, with 8 positions matching TRBD1. After removal of 0 bases from V and 5 bases from J, the junction contained 4 bases not matched to a gene. Per germline, CDR1 SGDLS and CDR2 YYNGEE. The CDR3 sequence is 15 residues long. The DNA for the CDR3 is TGTGCCAGCAGCGTAGGACAGGGGCAGAACAATGAGCAGTTCTTC. It translates to CASSVGQGQNNEQFF.

The rearrangement uses TRBV20-1 and TRBJ2-3; D is undetermined. Germline loops: CDR1 DFQATT, CDR2 SNEGSKA (reference sequence). V lost 3 bases to trimming and J lost 1 base, with 20 bases between them. The CDR3 covers 17 residues. CDR3 residues: CSASTPPVWYGTDTQYF. DNA for the CDR3: TGCAGTGCTAGTACCCCGCCCGTTTGGTATGGCACAGATACGCAGTATTTT.

The chain is built from TRBV28 and TRBJ2-5; D is undetermined. Deletions cut 6 bases from V and 2 bases from J, with 7 bases between. The CDR3 loop spans 12 amino acids. The germline CDR1 and CDR2 sequences are MDHEN and SYDVKM. Here the CDR3 reads CASRNLQETQYF. DNA for the CDR3: TGTGCCAGCAGGAACCTACAAGAGACCCAGTACTTC. The full variable domain, with the rest looked up from reference TRBV28 and TRBJ2-5, is DVKVTQSSRYLVKRTGEKVFLECVQDMDHENMFWYRQDPGLGLRLIYFSYDVKMKEKGDIPEGYSVSREKKERFSLILESASTNQTSMYLCASRNLQETQYFGPGTRLLVL.

The gene calls are TRBV10-3 and TRBJ2-7; D gene unclear. This CDR3 is built from 14 residues. Deletions cut 2 bases from V and 7 bases from J, with 15 bases between. The germline V gene encodes CDR1 ENHRY and CDR2 SYGVKD. The CDR3 sequence is CAISESDPIGEQYF. The CDR3 nucleotides read TGTGCCATCAGTGAGAGTGACCCCATTGGGGAGCAGTACTTC.

V gene TRBV12-3 or TRBV12-4 combines with J gene TRBJ1-1; no firm D call. V dropped 6 bases and J dropped 1 base, with 6 bases sitting between them. The CDR3 contains 12 residues. The CDR3 loop is CASSGENTEAFF. CDR3 bases: TGTGCCAGCAGCGGAGAGAACACTGAAGCTTTCTTT.

The chain is built from TRBV28 and TRBJ1-5, with TRBD1 identical over 7 bases. The CDR3 loop spans 15 amino acids. CDR1 and CDR2 (germline): MDHEN, SYDVKM. Unmatched junction bases numbered 11, after V lost 5 bases and J lost 7 bases. CDR3 coding DNA: TGTGCCAGCAGTCCACCACAGGGGAACGGACAGCCCCAGCATTTT. Its translation: CASSPPQGNGQPQHF.

The CDR3 reads CSVVSGGPNSPLHF. CDR3 sequence (DNA): TGCAGCGTTGTTTCAGGGGGCCCGAATTCACCCCTCCACTTT. The chain uses TRBV29-1 and TRBJ1-6, with TRBD1 matching over 8 bases. This CDR3 is 14 amino acids long. Germline CDR1 and CDR2: SQVTM and ANQGSEA. Trimming removed 4 bases from V and 7 bases from J; junction bases left unmatched: 6.

This chain links TRBV6-5 with TRBJ2-2; the D is unclear. The CDR3 has 14 residues. Germline V CDR1 and CDR2: MNHEY, SVGAGI. V was cut by 6 bases and J by 1 base, with 9 bases left in between. The CDR3 region is CASRGRGNTGELFF. CDR3 DNA: TGTGCCAGCAGAGGCCGTGGGAACACCGGGGAGCTGTTTTTT.

This sequence joins TRBV29-1 and TRBJ2-7; D may be TRBD2 (5 bases). V lost 6 bases and J lost 6, with 15 bases in between. The CDR3 has 12 amino acids. CDR1 and CDR2 (germline): SQVTM, ANQGSEA. The CDR3 loop reads CSVLSPSFEQYF. Written as DNA, the CDR3 is TGCAGCGTGCTAAGCCCTAGCTTCGAGCAGTACTTC.

DNA of the CDR3: TGTGCCAGCAGCCAACACCGGACTAGCGGAGAGGAGTCCCACGAGCAGTACTTC. Amino acids: CASSQHRTSGEESHEQYF. The genes are TRBV4-2 and TRBJ2-5, with 10 bases aligning to TRBD2. The DNA end favors TRBJ2-7, so the J call may be wrong. CDR1 LGHNA and CDR2 YNFKEQ come from the germline V gene. The CDR3 extends over 18 amino acids.

In its sample, this clonotype was seen a few times. The V and J genes are TRBV7-3 and TRBJ2-1, with TRBD2 as a possible D gene (5 bases). Trimming removed 1 base from V and 6 bases from J, with 13 bases in between. The germline gives CDR1 SGHTA, CDR2 FQGTGA. This CDR3 spans 15 amino acids. CDR3 DNA sequence: TGTGCCAGCAGCTTAATCAGCGGTGGGAGCAATGAGCAGTTCTTC. Protein sequence: CASSLISGGSNEQFF.

This clonotype was found many times. The junction and the germline gene differ at one end; a read error may be behind it. V and J are TRBV5-1 and TRBJ2-5; 11 positions match TRBD1. This CDR3 contains 15 residues. The germline CDR1 and CDR2 sequences are SGHRS and YFSETQ. The CDR3 DNA reads as TGTGCCAGCAGTCTGGACAGGGGGCTTCAAGAGACCCAGTACTTC. Its translation: CASSLDRGLQETQYF.